There are many counts of the clone carrying this TCR beta chain. Each CDR3 protein gets one entry after TCRdb re-called the 5' RACE reads with MiXCR. The profile covers 200,000 to 250,000 distinct CDR3 sequences, with about 3% appearing a single time and around 3.2% taken by the ten largest. The sample originates from a study of T cells after yellow fever vaccination. With 3 bases removed from V and 5 bases from J, the gap between germline ends came to 14 bases. This CDR3 has 16 amino acids. CDR1 is SEHNR and CDR2 is FQNEAQ in the germline V gene (reference sequence). The TCR comes from a young man who received the YFV17D yellow fever vaccine. Material: CD4+ T cells sorted from PBMCs, obtained 10 days after the yellow fever booster vaccination. V usage is TRBV7-9 and J usage is TRBJ1-6, with D unclear. The CDR3 DNA is TGTGCCAGCAGCTTCGGACTAGCAGGCAATAATTCACCCCTCCACTTT. Its translation is CASSFGLAGNNSPLHF.